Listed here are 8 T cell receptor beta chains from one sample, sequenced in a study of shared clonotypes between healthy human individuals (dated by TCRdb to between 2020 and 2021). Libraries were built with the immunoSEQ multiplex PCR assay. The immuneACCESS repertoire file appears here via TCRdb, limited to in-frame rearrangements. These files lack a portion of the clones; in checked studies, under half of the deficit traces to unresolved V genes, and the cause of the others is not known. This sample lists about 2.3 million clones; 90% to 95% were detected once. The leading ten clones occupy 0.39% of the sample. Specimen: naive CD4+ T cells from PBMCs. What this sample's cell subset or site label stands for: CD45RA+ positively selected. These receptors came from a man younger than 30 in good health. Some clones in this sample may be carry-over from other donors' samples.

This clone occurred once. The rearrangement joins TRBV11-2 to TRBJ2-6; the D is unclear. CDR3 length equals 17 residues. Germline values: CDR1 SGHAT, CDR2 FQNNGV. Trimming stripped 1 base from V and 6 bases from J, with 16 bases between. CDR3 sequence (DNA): TGTGCCAGCAGCTTAGGGCTCAGGCGGTTTGAGGCCAACGTCCTGACTTTC. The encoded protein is CASSLGLRRFEANVLTF.

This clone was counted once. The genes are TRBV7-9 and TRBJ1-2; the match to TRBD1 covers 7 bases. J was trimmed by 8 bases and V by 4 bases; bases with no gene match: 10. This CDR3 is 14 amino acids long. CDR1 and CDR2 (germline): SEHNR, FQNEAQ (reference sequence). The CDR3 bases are TGTGCCAGCAGCTCCACCCCAGGGGGGAGCGGCTACACCTTC. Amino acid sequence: CASSSTPGGSGYTF.

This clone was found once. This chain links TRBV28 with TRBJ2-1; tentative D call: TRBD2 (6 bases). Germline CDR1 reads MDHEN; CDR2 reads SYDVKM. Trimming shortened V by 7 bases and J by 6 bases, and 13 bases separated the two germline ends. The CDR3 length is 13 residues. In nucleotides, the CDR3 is TGTGCCAGCAACCTCCCTAGCGCCAATGAGCAGTTCTTC. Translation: CASNLPSANEQFF.

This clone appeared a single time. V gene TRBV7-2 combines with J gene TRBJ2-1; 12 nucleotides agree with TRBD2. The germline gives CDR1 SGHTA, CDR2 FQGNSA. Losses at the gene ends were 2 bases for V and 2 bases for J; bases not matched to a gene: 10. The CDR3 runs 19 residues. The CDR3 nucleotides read TGTGCCAGCAGCTTACAGCCCGGGACTAGCGGGTCAACCTACAATGAGCAGTTCTTC. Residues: CASSLQPGTSGSTYNEQFF.

The DNA of the CDR3 is TGTGCCAGCCGCAAGCGGACAGGTCTTTCCTACGAGCAGTACTTC. Encoded protein: CASRKRTGLSYEQYF. J is TRBJ2-7 and V is TRBV19; 7 bases are a match to TRBD1. The CDR3 has 15 amino acids. V shed 9 bases and J 1 base; nucleotides not matched to a gene: 12. Looked up from germline, CDR1 is LNHDA and CDR2 is SQIVND (reference sequence).

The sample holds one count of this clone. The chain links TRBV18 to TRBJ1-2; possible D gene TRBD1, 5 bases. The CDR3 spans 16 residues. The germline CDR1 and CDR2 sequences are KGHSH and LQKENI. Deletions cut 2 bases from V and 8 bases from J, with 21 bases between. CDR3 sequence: CASSPMRSQGSSGYTF. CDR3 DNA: TGTGCCAGCTCACCAATGCGTAGTCAGGGAAGCAGCGGCTACACCTTC.

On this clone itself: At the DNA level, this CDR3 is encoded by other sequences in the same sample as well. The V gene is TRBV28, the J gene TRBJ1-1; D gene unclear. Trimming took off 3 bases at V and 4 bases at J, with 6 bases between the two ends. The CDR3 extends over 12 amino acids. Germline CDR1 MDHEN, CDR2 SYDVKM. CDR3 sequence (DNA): TGTGCCAGCAGTTTGTCGGGCACTGAAGCTTTCTTT. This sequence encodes CASSLSGTEAFF.

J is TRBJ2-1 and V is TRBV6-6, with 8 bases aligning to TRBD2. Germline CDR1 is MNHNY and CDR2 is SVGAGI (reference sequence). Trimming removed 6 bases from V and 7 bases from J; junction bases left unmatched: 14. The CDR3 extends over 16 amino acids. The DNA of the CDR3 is TGTGCCAGCAGCAGAGGAAGCGGGAGTTTTTTGAATGAGCAGTTCTTC. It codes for CASSRGSGSFLNEQFF.